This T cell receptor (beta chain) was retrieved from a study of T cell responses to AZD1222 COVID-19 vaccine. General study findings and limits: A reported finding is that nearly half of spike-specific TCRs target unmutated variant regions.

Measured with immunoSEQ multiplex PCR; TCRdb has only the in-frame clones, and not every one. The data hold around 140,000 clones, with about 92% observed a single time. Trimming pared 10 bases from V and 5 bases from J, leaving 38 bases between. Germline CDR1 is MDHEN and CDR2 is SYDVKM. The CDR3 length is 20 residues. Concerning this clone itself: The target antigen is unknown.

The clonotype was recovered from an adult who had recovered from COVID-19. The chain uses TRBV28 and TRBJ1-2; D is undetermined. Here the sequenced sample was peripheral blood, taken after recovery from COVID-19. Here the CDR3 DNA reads TGTGCCATCTCTTCGGAATTATTGGTATACCGAGACGCCCCGCGTTATGGCTACACCTTC. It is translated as CAISSELLVYRDAPRYGYTF.